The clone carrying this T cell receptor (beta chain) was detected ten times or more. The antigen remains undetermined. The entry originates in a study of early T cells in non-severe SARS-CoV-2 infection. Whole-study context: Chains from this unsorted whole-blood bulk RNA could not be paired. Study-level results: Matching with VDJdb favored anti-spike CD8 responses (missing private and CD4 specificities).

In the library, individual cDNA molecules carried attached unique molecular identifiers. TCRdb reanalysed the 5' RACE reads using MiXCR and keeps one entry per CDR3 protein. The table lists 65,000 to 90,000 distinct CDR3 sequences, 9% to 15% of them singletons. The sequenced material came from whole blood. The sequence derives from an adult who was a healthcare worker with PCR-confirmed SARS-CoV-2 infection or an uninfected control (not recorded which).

The DNA of the CDR3 is TGTGCCAGCTCACCAAGGCTAGGAGGGACCGGGGAGCTGTTTTTT. As protein: CASSPRLGGTGELFF. The chain has TRBV18 and TRBJ2-2; perhaps TRBD2 as D (6 bases). CDR1 and CDR2 (germline): KGHSH, LQKENI. The CDR3 has 15 residues. Trimming shortened V by 2 bases and J by 5 bases, and 12 bases separated the two germline ends.